This T cell receptor (beta chain) was identified during a study of tumor T cells in aggressive B-cell lymphoma. V was pared by 2 bases and J by 6 bases, with 11 bases between. Germline CDR1 and CDR2: LNHDA and SQIVND (reference sequence). CDR3 length: 14 residues. Only in-frame clones appear in the TCRdb table, and some are missing; sequencing was by immunoSEQ multiplex PCR. This table has about 3,300 clones, approximately 86% appearing once. This sequence was found in an adult with diffuse large B cell lymphoma. What was sequenced was tumor tissue. The V and J genes are TRBV19 and TRBJ1-5, with unresolved D. For the CDR3, the DNA is TGTGCCAGTAGTATAAGAGGGTTCGGTCAGCCCCAGCATTTT. Its protein is CASSIRGFGQPQHF.